This T cell receptor (beta chain) was identified in a study of response to subunit inactivated influenza vaccine. Broader study findings: Authors suggested seasonal influenza vaccinations each recruit few new T cells.

Using its own MiXCR run on the RT-PCR reads, TCRdb lists one record per CDR3 protein. Counted here are a few hundred thousand distinct CDR3 sequences, over 9.5% occurring once; the ten biggest clones make up more than 10%. Of note for this clonotype: Its specificity is unknown.

Deletions cut 2 bases from V and 4 bases from J, with 13 bases between. This CDR3 is 15 amino acids long. From germline, CDR1 is SGHRS and CDR2 YFSETQ. The sequence came from a man aged 45-60 years who received an inactivated influenza vaccine. The sample consisted of PBMCs from blood, taken around seven weeks after vaccination. The chain links TRBV5-1 to TRBJ1-3; unclear D gene. Here the CDR3 DNA reads TGCGCCAGCAGCTTCGACTTCTCGCCGGGAAACACCATATATTTT. This translates into CASSFDFSPGNTIYF.